This is a list of T cell receptor beta chains from one sample in a study of blood T cell repertoires in COVID-19. Sequencing was performed with immunoSEQ multiplex PCR; in TCRdb, only in-frame clones are kept and a portion is missing. The profile covers approximately 150,000 clones, with 85% appearing a single time and around 8% taken by the ten largest. The source material was peripheral blood. All receptors derive from a woman older than 75 with COVID-19, enrolled during active disease. Both conserved end residues are part of each CDR3. D genes are given only for firm matches. Not every row has a clone size; where given, it reads once, few, many or a size class.

j_gene	abundance	v_gene	d_gene	CDR3aa	CDR3nt
TRBJ1-3	.	TRBV14	.	CASSQVGGARGNTIYF	TGTGCCAGCAGCCAAGTTGGGGGGGCGCGAGGAAACACCATATATTTT
TRBJ1-3	.	TRBV5-1	TRBD1	CASSLTGDSSGNTIYF	TGCGCCAGCAGCTTGACAGGGGACAGCTCTGGAAACACCATATATTTT
TRBJ1-1	once	TRBV15	.	CATSTETLRREEAFF	TGTGCCACCAGCACCGAAACACTCAGGCGAGAGGAAGCTTTCTTT
TRBJ2-1	.	TRBV14	TRBD2	CASSQENSGREQFF	TGTGCCAGCAGCCAAGAGAATAGCGGGAGGGAGCAGTTCTTC
TRBJ1-1	.	TRBV3-1/TRBV3-2	.	CASSQLLYRVRAFF	TGTGCCAGCAGCCAACTTCTCTACAGGGTGCGAGCTTTCTTT
TRBJ1-2	.	TRBV18	.	CASSPGGTSNYGYTF	TGTGCCAGCTCACCCGGCGGCACCTCTAACTATGGCTACACCTTC
TRBJ1-2	.	TRBV5-1	TRBD1	CASRGQGASYGYTF	TGCGCCAGCAGGGGACAGGGGGCATCCTATGGCTACACCTTC
TRBJ1-2	.	TRBV6-1	TRBD1	CASSEVQTGKGYTF	TGTGCCAGCAGTGAAGTTCAGACAGGGAAGGGCTACACCTTC
TRBJ2-7	.	TRBV5-4	.	CASSPGPGIEGAYEQYF	TGTGCCAGCAGCCCCGGTCCAGGGATAGAAGGGGCCTACGAGCAGTACTTC
TRBJ1-2	.	TRBV28	.	CASSKQSYGYTF	TGTGCCAGCAGTAAACAGTCCTATGGCTACACCTTC
TRBJ2-1	few	TRBV5-1	.	CASSLRSEPVQFF	TGCGCCAGCAGCTTGAGATCCGAGCCTGTGCAGTTCTTC
TRBJ2-7	.	TRBV4-2	.	CASRGTREGVTEQYF	TGTGCCAGCAGAGGCACTAGAGAGGGAGTAACGGAGCAGTACTTC
TRBJ2-3	.	TRBV5-5	TRBD2	CASSLPSSGNTDTQYF	TGTGCCAGCAGCTTGCCCTCTAGCGGGAACACAGATACGCAGTATTTT
TRBJ1-5	.	TRBV6-5	TRBD1	CASSPGQVNNQPQHF	TGTGCCAGCAGCCCGGGACAGGTAAACAATCAGCCCCAGCATTTT
TRBJ2-1	.	TRBV6-4	.	CASSEAGYNEQFF	TGTGCCAGCAGTGAGGCGGGCTACAATGAGCAGTTCTTC
TRBJ1-2	.	TRBV25-1	.	CASSEYGGMYGYTF	TGTGCCAGCAGTGAATACGGGGGAATGTATGGCTACACCTTC
TRBJ1-1	.	TRBV3-1/TRBV3-2	.	CASSPGGLTEAFF	TGTGCCAGCAGCCCCGGGGGGCTCACTGAAGCTTTCTTT
TRBJ2-5	.	TRBV5-1	.	CASTVTTQETQYF	TGCGCCAGCACCGTGACTACCCAAGAGACCCAGTACTTC
TRBJ2-7	.	TRBV5-1	.	CASSLASDEQYF	TGCGCCAGCAGCTTGGCCAGTGACGAGCAGTACTTC
TRBJ2-7	.	TRBV28	.	CASSGSGQGSYEQYF	TGTGCCAGCAGTGGGTCGGGGCAGGGGTCCTACGAGCAGTACTTC
TRBJ2-7	.	TRBV9	TRBD2	CASRVNREGHVEQYF	TGTGCCAGCAGGGTCAACCGGGAGGGCCACGTTGAGCAGTACTTC
TRBJ1-2	few	TRBV18	.	CASSPAGNNYGYTF	TGTGCCAGCTCACCAGCAGGAAACAACTATGGCTACACCTTC
TRBJ2-6	.	TRBV3-1/TRBV3-2	.	CASSTGFLSGANVLTF	TGTGCCAGCAGCACGGGGTTTCTTTCTGGGGCCAACGTCCTGACTTTC
TRBJ1-5	.	TRBV6-5	.	CASSRTGLGNQPQHF	TGTGCCAGCAGTAGAACAGGGTTGGGCAATCAGCCCCAGCATTTT
TRBJ2-4	.	TRBV18	TRBD1	CASSPGDRVAKNIQYF	TGTGCCAGCTCACCAGGGGACAGGGTGGCCAAAAACATTCAGTACTTC